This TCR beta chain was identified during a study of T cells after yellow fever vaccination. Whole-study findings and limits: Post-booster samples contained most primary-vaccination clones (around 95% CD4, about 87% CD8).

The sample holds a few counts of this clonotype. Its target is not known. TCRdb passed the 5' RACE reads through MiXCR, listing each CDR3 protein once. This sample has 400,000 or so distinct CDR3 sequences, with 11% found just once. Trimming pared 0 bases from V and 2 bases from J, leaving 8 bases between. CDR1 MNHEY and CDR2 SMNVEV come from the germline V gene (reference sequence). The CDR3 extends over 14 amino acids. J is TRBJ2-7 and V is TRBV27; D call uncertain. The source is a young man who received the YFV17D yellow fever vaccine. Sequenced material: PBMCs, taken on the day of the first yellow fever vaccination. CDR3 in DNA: TGTGCCAGCAGTTTATCCGCTGATACCTACGAGCAGTACTTC. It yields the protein CASSLSADTYEQYF.